This TCR beta chain was obtained from a study of technical replicates of blood from several donors (dated by TCRdb to about 2017). A remark on this clone: Its antigen has not been determined. Base qualities are not recorded, but no much larger clone differs from it by a single base.

The germline V gene yields MDHEN for CDR1 and SYDVKM for CDR2. Germline trimming: 5 bases from V, 1 base from J; junction bases outside gene matches: 6. The cysteine opens and the phenylalanine closes a CDR3 of 16 amino acids. The entry retains the CDR3 DNA only, 48 bases that are in frame from base 1. The library was made by the immunoSEQ multiplex PCR assay. TCRdb re-hosts the immuneACCESS table, in-frame sequences only. Its copies lack some clones; in the studies checked, an unresolved V gene accounts for under half of them, and the cause for the rest is not known. The sample yields over 85,000 clones; approximately 94% were counted once. The ten largest clones add up to about 0.23% of the sample.

The sample was T cells isolated from PBMCs. The origin of this receptor is a human donor in good health. Rearrangement joined TRBV28 to TRBJ2-3; the junction holds 10 bases that match TRBD2. The CDR3 loop reads CASSPPLAGGTDTQYF. At the DNA level, the sequence is TGTGCCAGCAGTCCCCCGCTAGCGGGAGGCACAGATACGCAGTATTTT.